The clone carrying this T cell receptor beta chain was seen more than once but under ten times. Its antigen is as yet unknown. MiXCR was run by TCRdb on the PCR reads, yielding one entry per CDR3 protein. The sample holds about 640,000 distinct CDR3 sequences, just under 20% seen once. The germline CDR1 and CDR2 sequences are SGDLS and YYNGEE. This CDR3 comprises 16 residues. J lost 6 bases, V lost 3 bases, and 9 bases had no gene match. This entry belongs to a study of molecular identifiers for immune sequencing clone quantification. Study as a whole: RNA from around 20,000 or 100,000 naive CD8 cells was split five ways in replicates, with four sequenced. Regarding the study as a whole: Single-cell amounts of spiked Jurkat TCR RNA were reportedly detectable among over 900,000 naive cells.

Sorted cell numbers of about 20,000 to 1,000,000, with 10%, 30% or 50% RNA, served as input for naive CD8 libraries. The V and J genes are TRBV9 and TRBJ2-2; 9 bases map to TRBD2. The TCR sequence derives from a human donor in good health. Some libraries in this study had Jurkat cell RNA spiked in. Sequenced material: naive CD8+ T cells from blood, with Jurkat cell RNA spiked in. As for subset: FACS-sorted CD8+CD4-CCR7+CD45RA+ naive T cells. The CDR3: CASSDLAGGPPGELFF. For the CDR3, the DNA is TGTGCCAGCAGCGACCTTGCGGGAGGGCCTCCCGGGGAGCTGTTTTTT. Complete variable domain (other parts from reference TRBV9 and TRBJ2-2): DSGVTQTPKHLITATGQRVTLRCSPRSGDLSVYWYQQSLDQGLQFLIQYYNGEERAKGNILERFSAQQFPDLHSELNLSSLELGDSALYFCASSDLAGGPPGELFFGEGSRLTVL.